A single sample is the source of the 21 T cell receptor beta chains below, sequenced in a study of blood T cell repertoires in COVID-19. The method was immunoSEQ multiplex PCR; TCRdb's version includes in-frame clones alone and lacks a portion of them. Found here are roughly 100,000 clones, around 87% of them singletons; the top ten hold 4% to 5.5%. Sequenced input: peripheral blood. The receptors here all came from a woman between 50 and 59 years old with COVID-19, enrolled during active disease.

V gene TRBV6-5 combines with J gene TRBJ1-6, with 9 nucleotides matching TRBD1. Losses at the gene ends were 6 bases for V and 5 bases for J; bases not matched to a gene: 2. CDR1 and CDR2 (germline): MNHEY, SVGAGI. The CDR3 covers 14 residues. As DNA, the CDR3 is TGTGCCAGCAGGGGACAGGGCGATAATTCACCCCTCCACTTT. Protein: CASRGQGDNSPLHF.

The V gene is TRBV30, the J gene TRBJ2-5, with D maybe TRBD1 (6 bases). The V end was cut by 4 bases, the J end by 3 bases, with 12 bases between. Germline V gives CDR1 GTSNPN, CDR2 SVGIG (reference sequence). The CDR3 totals 13 residues. This CDR3 is CAWTTYREETQYF. The CDR3 nucleotides are TGTGCCTGGACAACCTACAGGGAAGAGACCCAGTACTTC.

This chain links TRBV6-1 with TRBJ1-5; D perhaps matches TRBD1 (5 bases). Per the germline V gene, CDR1 is MNHNS and CDR2 is SASEGT. The CDR3 is 18 residues long. Trimming took off 4 bases at V and 3 bases at J, with 22 bases between the two ends. CDR3 sequence: CASSVELNQGKYNQPQHF. In DNA form, the CDR3 reads TGTGCCAGCAGTGTGGAACTTAACCAGGGAAAATACAATCAGCCCCAGCATTTT.

In its sample, this clone was seen a few times. J is TRBJ2-4 and V is TRBV5-1, with D possibly TRBD1 on 5 matching bases. The CDR3 loop spans 13 amino acids. The V end lost 0 bases, the J end lost 12 bases, and 13 bases lay between the germline ends. Looked up from germline, CDR1 is SGHRS and CDR2 is YFSETQ. As DNA, the CDR3 is TGCGCCAGCAGCTTGGATCAGGGTAGGAATCAGTACTTC. Protein sequence: CASSLDQGRNQYF.

The V and J genes are TRBV6-1 and TRBJ2-1, with TRBD1 as a possible D gene (6 bases). CDR1 MNHNS and CDR2 SASEGT come from the germline V gene. This CDR3 comprises 15 residues. Trimming left V 1 base short and J 3 bases short, with 10 bases between. As DNA, the CDR3 is TGTGCCAGCAGTGAAGGGCCAGGGGTCTACAATGAGCAGTTCTTC. Encoded protein: CASSEGPGVYNEQFF.

In its sample, this clone was seen a few times. V usage is TRBV6-5 and J usage is TRBJ1-2, with D possibly being TRBD1 (6 bases). Germline V gene sequence: CDR1 MNHEY, CDR2 SVGAGI. The ends were cut back, 5 bases at V and 11 bases at J, with 12 bases in the middle. The CDR3 has 11 residues. The CDR3 region is CASSNLQGYTF. CDR3 bases: TGTGCCAGCAGTAACCTACAGGGTTACACCTTC.

This chain joins TRBV12-3 or TRBV12-4 and TRBJ1-2; 7 bases align to TRBD1. The J segment lost 4 bases and the V segment lost 3 bases, leaving 2 bases of the junction unmatched. The length of the CDR3 is 13 residues. CDR3 nucleotide sequence: TGTGCCAGCAGTTTTGCAGGGGGCTATGGCTACACCTTC. Translating it yields CASSFAGGYGYTF.

This chain links TRBV11-2 with TRBJ1-2; perhaps TRBD1 as D (5 bases). The CDR3 sequence is 13 residues long. V lost 3 bases and J lost 4, with 9 bases in between. In germline, CDR1 is SGHAT, CDR2 FQNNGV. CDR3 in DNA: TGTGCCAGCAGCTTTGGGACTTTCTATGGCTACACCTTC. Its protein is CASSFGTFYGYTF. Looking up the rest from reference TRBV11-2 and TRBJ1-2 gives the full variable domain: EAGVAQSPRYKIIEKRQSVAFWCNPISGHATLYWYQQILGQGPKLLIQFQNNGVVDDSQLPKDRFSAERLKGVDSTLKIQPAKLEDSAVYLCASSFGTFYGYTFGSGTRLTVV.

This rearrangement joins TRBV18 to TRBJ1-2; D perhaps matches TRBD1 (5 bases). The V end lost 4 bases, the J end lost 3 bases, and 12 bases lay between the germline ends. The CDR3 runs 14 residues. Per the germline V gene, CDR1 is KGHSH and CDR2 is LQKENI. The DNA for the CDR3 is TGTGCCAGCTCACTGACAGACAATTACTATGGCTACACCTTC. Its translation is CASSLTDNYYGYTF.

This clone was seen a few times. The chain has TRBV5-5 and TRBJ2-1; TRBD1 matches at 8 bases. This CDR3 has 15 amino acids. Trimming took 0 bases from V and 14 from J; bases not matched to a gene: 13. CDR1 and CDR2 from the germline V gene are SGHKS and YYEKEE (reference sequence). In DNA form, the CDR3 reads TGTGCCAGCAGCTTGGGACGAACAGGGGGAGGAGGGGAGTTCTTC. Its translation: CASSLGRTGGGGEFF.

This clone was counted between two and nine times. This chain uses TRBV12-5 with TRBJ2-3, with 13 nucleotides matching TRBD2. CDR3 length equals 16 residues. Germline lookup yields CDR1 LGHNT and CDR2 FRNRAP. Trimming removed 6 bases from V and 5 bases from J; junction bases left unmatched: 8. CDR3 residues: CASGPKTSGGLDTQYF. CDR3 in DNA: TGTGCTAGTGGACCTAAGACTAGCGGGGGGCTAGATACGCAGTATTTT.

V usage is TRBV7-3 and J usage is TRBJ2-1; 7 nucleotides match TRBD1. Germline lookup yields CDR1 SGHTA and CDR2 FQGTGA. With V trimmed by 3 bases and J by 2 bases, 1 base remained unmatched. The CDR3 extends over 14 amino acids. The CDR3 reads CASSFGTAYNEQFF. DNA for the CDR3: TGTGCCAGCAGCTTCGGGACAGCCTACAATGAGCAGTTCTTC.

The CDR3 reads CASSGATGDYGYTF. In DNA, the CDR3 is TGTGCCAGCAGTGGGGCGACAGGGGATTACGGCTACACCTTC. The gene calls are TRBV2 and TRBJ1-2, with TRBD1 matching over 8 bases. V lost 4 bases to trimming and J lost 8 bases; unmatched junction nucleotides: 9. There are 14 residues in the CDR3. From germline, CDR1 is SNHLY and CDR2 FYNNEI.

This clone was observed a single time. The rearrangement uses TRBV5-6 and TRBJ2-5; unclear D gene. From germline, CDR1 is SGHDT and CDR2 YYEEEE. This CDR3 has 15 amino acids. Trimming stripped 0 bases from V and 1 base from J, with 10 bases between. The CDR3 DNA is TGTGCCAGCAGCTTGGGGCTGACATCCCAAGAGACCCAGTACTTC. This encodes CASSLGLTSQETQYF.

The V gene is TRBV15, the J gene TRBJ2-5; D is possibly TRBD2 (6 bases). V lost 7 bases and J 3 bases, leaving 15 bases between the germline ends. CDR3 length equals 14 residues. The germline gives CDR1 LNHNV, CDR2 YYDKDF (reference sequence). The CDR3 DNA sequence: TGTGCCACCACCCCAGGAGGGGTTGAAGAGACCCAGTACTTC. It specifies CATTPGGVEETQYF. The variable domain in full, with the rest retrieved from reference TRBV15 and TRBJ2-5, is DAMVIQNPRYQVTQFGKPVTLSCSQTLNHNVMYWYQQKSSQAPKLLFHYYDKDFNNEADTPDNFQSRRPNTSFCFLDIRSPGLGDTAMYLCATTPGGVEETQYFGPGTRLLVL.

The chain links TRBV2 to TRBJ1-5; D is unclear. The CDR3 covers 14 residues. V lost 4 bases and J lost 7, with 14 bases in between. Germline V CDR1 and CDR2: SNHLY, FYNNEI. The CDR3 loop reads CASSGRESAQPQHF. CDR3 DNA: TGTGCCAGCAGTGGGCGGGAATCGGCCCAGCCCCAGCATTTT. Together with reference TRBV2 and TRBJ1-5, the CDR3 gives the full variable domain: EPEVTQTPSHQVTQMGQEVILRCVPISNHLYFYWYRQILGQKVEFLVSFYNNEISEKSEIFDDQFSVERPDGSNFTLKIRSTKLEDSAMYFCASSGRESAQPQHFGDGTRLSIL.

V is TRBV5-4 and J is TRBJ1-1; tentative D call: TRBD1 (5 bases). Germline-derived CDR1 and CDR2 are SGHNT and YYREEE (reference sequence). This CDR3 is built from 13 residues. V gave up 5 bases and J gave up 6 bases, with 14 bases separating them. For the CDR3, the DNA is TGTGCCAGCAGAGGCAGGGATGGGGCTGAAGCTTTCTTT. Protein sequence: CASRGRDGAEAFF. The complete variable domain, with remaining parts taken from reference TRBV5-4 and TRBJ1-1, reads ETGVTQSPTHLIKTRGQQVTLRCSSQSGHNTVSWYQQALGQGPQFIFQYYREEENGRGNFPPRFSGLQFPNYSSELNVNALELDDSALYLCASRGRDGAEAFFGQGTRLTVV.

This chain links TRBV19 with TRBJ1-2; perhaps TRBD1 as D (5 bases). Germline CDR1 and CDR2: LNHDA and SQIVND (reference sequence). The V end lost 5 bases, the J end lost 0 bases, and 7 bases lay between the germline ends. This CDR3 has 13 residues. The CDR3 loop reads CASSGGTNYGYTF. CDR3 nucleotide sequence: TGTGCCAGTAGTGGGGGGACTAACTATGGCTACACCTTC.

The rearrangement uses TRBV3-1 (or the pseudogene TRBV3-2) and TRBJ1-2; tentative D call: TRBD1 (5 bases). Trimming removed 1 base at V and 4 bases at J, with 13 bases between. The germline CDR1 and CDR2 sequences are LGHDT and YNNKEL (reference sequence). This CDR3 spans 15 amino acids. The CDR3 spells CASSQAHAGLYGYTF. DNA for the CDR3: TGTGCCAGCAGCCAAGCCCATGCAGGGCTCTATGGCTACACCTTC.

The chain links TRBV5-6 to TRBJ1-1; D is ambiguous. The CDR3 has 13 amino acids. CDR1 and CDR2 from the germline V gene are SGHDT and YYEEEE. Trimming pared 2 bases from V and 3 bases from J, leaving 8 bases between. CDR3 amino acids: CASSLWLDTEAFF. CDR3 DNA: TGTGCCAGCAGCTTATGGTTAGACACTGAAGCTTTCTTT.

This clone appeared a single time. The V and J genes are TRBV5-1 and TRBJ2-5; TRBD2 matches at 7 bases. The length of the CDR3 is 15 residues. After removal of 0 bases from V and 2 bases from J, the junction contained 4 bases not matched to a gene. From germline, CDR1 is SGHRS and CDR2 YFSETQ. Here the CDR3 reads CASSLALGGQETQYF. CDR3 coding DNA: TGCGCCAGCAGCTTGGCCCTGGGGGGGCAAGAGACCCAGTACTTC.